This paragraph reports one T cell receptor beta chain. V lost 5 bases and J lost 6, with 16 bases in between. Germline V gene data show CDR1 as SGHVS and CDR2 as FQNEAQ. CDR3 size: 15 residues. A single record per CDR3 protein comes from TCRdb applying MiXCR to the 5' RACE reads. The sample comprises under 700,000 distinct CDR3 sequences, roughly 21% of which are singletons, and around 13% rests with the top ten. The source of the sample is a study of T-cell memory formation after mild COVID-19. This clonotype was sampled from an adult woman who had mild COVID-19 (a few samples of this study predate the infection). Cell type and time point are not known. The rearrangement uses TRBV7-8 and TRBJ2-2, with D uncertain. The sequenced sample was PBMCs or a T cell subset sorted from them (not recorded which). In DNA form, the CDR3 reads TGTGCCAGCAGCACCCCTCGCCCCGTCGCCGGGGAGCTGTTTTTT. This sequence encodes CASSTPRPVAGELFF.